This entry lists 9 T cell receptor beta chains sequenced from one sample in a study of immune heterogeneity within non-small cell lung tumors. A multiplex PCR containing 32 V primers and 13 J primers was used to amplify TCR beta CDR3. From the multiplex PCR reads, TCRdb called clonotypes with MiXCR, one entry per CDR3 protein. The sample holds 8,500 to 13,000 distinct CDR3 sequences; almost 30% are singletons and the top ten take roughly 8.3%. Bulk tumor gDNA, 450 to 600 ng per sample, served as the TCR template. Biopsies that were spaced far apart were taken, several per primary tumor, during surgery. Their non-small cell lung cancer was newly diagnosed and untreated, and the patients underwent curative surgery. The sequencing input was lung tumor tissue. The receptors originated from a woman between 55 and 75 years old with non-small cell lung cancer.

As regards this clonotype: A read error may be the cause here, since a much bigger clone is one base away. The V call is TRBV6-1, the J call TRBJ1-2, with 9 bases that match TRBD1. Looked up from germline, CDR1 is MNHNS and CDR2 is SASEGT. The CDR3 has 14 amino acids. CDR3 loop: CDSSRWTGVDGYTF. The DNA of the CDR3 is TGTGACAGCAGTCGATGGACAGGGGTAGATGGCTACACCTTC.

This clonotype appeared many times. The V gene is TRBV6-6, the J gene TRBJ1-2, with D unresolved. Germline loops: CDR1 MNHNY, CDR2 SVGAGI (reference sequence). This CDR3 is built from 16 residues. The V end was cut by 0 bases, the J end by 5 bases, with 16 bases between. Here the CDR3 DNA reads TGTGCCAGCAGTTACTCGAGTTTAAGTATGTGGTATGGCTACACCTTC. Encoded protein: CASSYSSLSMWYGYTF.

About this clonotype itself: The CDR3 does not close with the conserved phenylalanine or tryptophan, likely indicating a read error. No DNA is shown, since the ends of the CDR3 on it are uncertain; the CDR3 is the one TCRdb lists. CDR3 residues: CASSLISGGEQCL. The V gene is TRBV5-1, the J gene TRBJ2-7; the D call of TRBD1 is as the table states it, not checked on the DNA. The CDR3 is 13 residues long, ends included. The germline V gene has CDR1 SGHRS and CDR2 YFSETQ.

This clonotype is labeled as medium-sized (0.01 to 0.1%). This chain joins TRBV19 and TRBJ1-4; 7 bases align to TRBD1. Germline lookup yields CDR1 LNHDA and CDR2 SQIVND (reference sequence). The CDR3 spans 15 residues. Trimming at V came to 4 bases and at J to 1 base, leaving 3 bases not matched to a gene. This CDR3 reads CASSRQGGTNEKLFF. The CDR3 nucleotides read TGTGCCAGTAGTAGACAGGGAGGAACTAATGAAAAACTGTTTTTT.

This clonotype has ten or more counts. This chain joins TRBV6-1 and TRBJ2-1; TRBD1 matches at 7 bases. This CDR3 is 15 amino acids long. Germline CDR1 is MNHNS and CDR2 is SASEGT. The V gene end was trimmed by 4 bases and the J gene end by 7 bases; junction bases not matched to a gene: 10. CDR3 sequence (DNA): TGTGCCAGCAGTGGCCAGGGGGTTGCGAGAAATGAGCAGTTCTTC. Translating it yields CASSGQGVARNEQFF.

For this clonotype: Just one base apart from a much larger clone, this may be a read error. V usage is TRBV3-1 and J usage is TRBJ1-6, with 8 bases fitting TRBD1. Germline CDR1 reads LGHDT; CDR2 reads YNNKEL (reference sequence). The junction had 7 bases not matched to a gene; V was cut back by 6 bases and J by 6 bases. This CDR3 comprises 15 residues. CDR3 bases: TGTGCCAGCAGAGGAACAGGGGGAGGTAATTCACCCCTCCACTTT. Translated, it gives CASRGTGGGNSPLHF. Looking up the rest from reference TRBV3-1 and TRBJ1-6 gives the full variable domain: DTAVSQTPKYLVTQMGNDKSIKCEQNLGHDTMYWYKQDSKKFLKIMFSYNNKELIINETVPNRFSPKSPDKAHLNLHINSLELGDSAVYFCASRGTGGGNSPLHFGNGTRLTVT.

This clonotype was counted between two and nine times. V is TRBV18 and J is TRBJ1-5; weak D call: TRBD1 (5 bases). The CDR3 has 16 amino acids. The V and J ends lost 0 bases and 2 bases respectively, with 11 bases between them. Germline loops: CDR1 KGHSH, CDR2 LQKENI. CDR3 sequence: CASSPPSGKRNQPQHF. DNA for the CDR3: TGTGCCAGCTCACCACCTTCAGGGAAGCGCAATCAGCCCCAGCATTTT. The complete variable domain, with remaining parts taken from reference TRBV18 and TRBJ1-5, reads NAGVMQNPRHLVRRRGQEARLRCSPMKGHSHVYWYRQLPEEGLKFMVYLQKENIIDESGMPKERFSAEFPKEGPSILRIQQVVRGDSAAYFCASSPPSGKRNQPQHFGDGTRLSIL.

By sample share, this clonotype is medium-sized (0.01 to 0.1%). V usage is TRBV20-1 and J usage is TRBJ2-7, with 8 positions matching TRBD2. V lost 2 bases, J lost 7 bases, and 4 bases stayed unmatched. This CDR3 has 12 amino acids. CDR1 and CDR2 from the germline V gene are DFQATT and SNEGSKA (reference sequence). The CDR3 DNA reads TGCAGTGCTAGAAAACTAGCGGTAGAGCAGTACTTC. Protein sequence: CSARKLAVEQYF.

This clonotype was detected ten times or more. V and J are TRBV7-9 and TRBJ2-1, with 7 positions matching TRBD2. The V segment lost 5 bases and the J segment 2 bases; nucleotides outside the gene matches: 9. Looked up from germline, CDR1 is SEHNR and CDR2 is FQNEAQ (reference sequence). The CDR3 extends over 16 amino acids. DNA for the CDR3: TGTGCCAGCAGCCCGCCCCCGGCGGGAGCCTACAATGAGCAGTTCTTC. Protein product: CASSPPPAGAYNEQFF.